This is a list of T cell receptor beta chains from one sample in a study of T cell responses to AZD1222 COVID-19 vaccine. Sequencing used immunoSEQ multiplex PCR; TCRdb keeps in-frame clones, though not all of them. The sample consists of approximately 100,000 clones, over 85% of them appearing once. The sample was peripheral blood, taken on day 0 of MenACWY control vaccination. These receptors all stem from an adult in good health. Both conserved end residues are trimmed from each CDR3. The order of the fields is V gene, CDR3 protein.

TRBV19	ASSTGQGRGEQY
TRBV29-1	SVRSPVGNTIY
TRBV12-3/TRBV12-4	ASSLRGHYGYT
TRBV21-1	ASSNGQPDESQH
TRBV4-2	ASSAEILMGSGELF
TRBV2	ASRGLTYKQY
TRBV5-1	ASSSEGGGGYGYT
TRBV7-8	ASSLETGVGETQY
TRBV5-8	ASSPFGVTTGELF
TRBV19	ASTMGAFSGANVLT
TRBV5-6	ASSLAKGFYGYT
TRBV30	AWSVWTGPLEQY
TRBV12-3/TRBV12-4	ASSYGPHYT
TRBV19	ASRKAGNNQPQH
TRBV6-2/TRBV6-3	ASSSLGTGELF
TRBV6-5	ASSYLGQNNSPLH
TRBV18	ASSPGADQPQH
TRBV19	ASTRTGEVNTEAF
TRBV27	ASSSWPGNSPLH
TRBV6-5	ASSTGLAETQY
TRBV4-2	ASSQEPGTPGYEQY
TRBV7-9	ASSLIGANQPQH
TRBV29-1	SVEDPTGLAYNEQF
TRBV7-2	ASSRDFATYEQY
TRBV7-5	ARSTPLRGSQMNTEAF
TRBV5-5	ASSLDRNYEQY
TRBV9	ASSVGGLTNYGYT
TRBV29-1	SVGRGQNTEAF
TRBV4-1	ASSQEAGRVGNQPQH
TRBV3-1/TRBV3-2	ASSQAGGFSYNEQF
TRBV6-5	ASSQPTASTDTQY
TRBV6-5	ASKDTASNQPQH
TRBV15	ATSRGNQPQH
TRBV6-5	ASSHSGGTGELF
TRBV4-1	ASSQVWDPNTEAF
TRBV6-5	ASSYSKGGYDYGYT
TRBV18	ASSQNGGLRTDTQY
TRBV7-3	ASSQDSSGANVLT
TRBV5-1	ASSIDGTGEETQY
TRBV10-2	ASTQPGQGLPYEQY
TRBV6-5	ASSTGQGAF
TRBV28	ASSLSRGNEQF
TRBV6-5	ASSSRGENEQF
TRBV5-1	ASSWDSPLEQY
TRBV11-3	ASSLRGGYTEAF
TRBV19	ASRRTANTEAF
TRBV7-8	ASSSPSRRREQY
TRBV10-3	AISERGRDYGYT
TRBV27	ASSPRTVMNTEAF
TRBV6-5	ASSYGIPYQETQY
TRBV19	ASRNRATYGYT
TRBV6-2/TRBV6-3	ASSYRGEEYYEQY
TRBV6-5	ASSYGRGGVTEAF
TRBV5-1	ASSPVGQTGELF
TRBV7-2	ASSLHPWREKLF
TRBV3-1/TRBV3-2	ASSQELGLHSPLH
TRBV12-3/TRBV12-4	ASSGQGNYEQY
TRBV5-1	ASSFRDPALNEQF
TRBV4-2	ASSQGGSGGAHEQF